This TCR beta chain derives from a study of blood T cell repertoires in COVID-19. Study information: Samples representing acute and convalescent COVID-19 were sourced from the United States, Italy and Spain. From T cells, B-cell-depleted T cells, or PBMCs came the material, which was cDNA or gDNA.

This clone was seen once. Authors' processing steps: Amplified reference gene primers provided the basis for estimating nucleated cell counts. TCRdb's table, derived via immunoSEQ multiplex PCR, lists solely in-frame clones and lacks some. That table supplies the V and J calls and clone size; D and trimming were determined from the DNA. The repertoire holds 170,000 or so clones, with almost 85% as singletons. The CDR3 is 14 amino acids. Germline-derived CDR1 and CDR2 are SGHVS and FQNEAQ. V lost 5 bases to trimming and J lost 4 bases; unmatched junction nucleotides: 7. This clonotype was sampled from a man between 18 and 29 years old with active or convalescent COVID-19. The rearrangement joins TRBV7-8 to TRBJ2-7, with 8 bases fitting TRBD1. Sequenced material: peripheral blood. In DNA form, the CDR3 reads TGTGCCAGCAGCCTACAGGGGGACGAATACGAGCAGTACTTC. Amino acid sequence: CASSLQGDEYEQYF.